One sample yielded the 30 T cell receptor beta chains listed below, sequenced in a study of blood T cell repertoires in COVID-19. Here immunoSEQ multiplex PCR was the method, and the copy in TCRdb shows in-frame clones only, minus some. The table includes roughly 56,000 clones, more than 90% detected once. The sequenced sample consisted of peripheral blood. Receptors were obtained from a man between 50 and 59 years old with active COVID-19.

The chain couples TRBV7-9 to TRBJ1-1; D is possibly TRBD1 (5 bases). V lost 5 bases to trimming and J lost 2 bases, with 12 bases between them. Per germline, CDR1 SEHNR and CDR2 FQNEAQ (reference sequence). This CDR3 has 14 residues. CDR3 sequence (DNA): TGTGCCAGCAGCGAACCCGGGGGAAACACTGAAGCTTTCTTT. This translates into CASSEPGGNTEAFF.

The J gene is TRBJ2-1, the V gene TRBV4-2; 8 bases are a match to TRBD2. The CDR3 runs 15 residues. Germline-derived CDR1 and CDR2 are LGHNA and YNFKEQ. V was clipped by 5 bases and J by 6 bases; unmatched bases: 9. The CDR3 coding sequence is TGTGCCAGCAGCGGAGGACTAGCTTCTAGCAATGAGCAGTTCTTC. This gives the protein CASSGGLASSNEQFF.

J is TRBJ2-1 and V is TRBV6-7, with D possibly being TRBD2 (6 bases). TRBV6-7 belongs to the ORF category, with a function that is uncertain. CDR3 size: 15 residues. V lost 5 bases and J lost 6, with 17 bases in between. The CDR3 coding sequence is TGTGCCAGCAGTCCCCGGGATAGCGGTTGCAATGAGCAGTTCTTC. Translated: CASSPRDSGCNEQFF.

J is TRBJ1-1 and V is TRBV6-5, with D uncertain. This CDR3 comprises 15 residues. Germline V gene lookup returns CDR1 MNHEY and CDR2 SVGAGI. Between the trimmed V and J ends, which lost 4 bases and 0 bases, there was a span of 12 bases. The CDR3 protein is CASSSPHSLNTEAFF. The CDR3 region has the DNA TGTGCCAGCAGTTCCCCTCATAGCTTGAACACTGAAGCTTTCTTT.

V is TRBV18 and J is TRBJ1-1; TRBD1 matches 7 bases. V lost 0 bases to trimming and J lost 1 base; unmatched junction nucleotides: 5. CDR1 is KGHSH and CDR2 is LQKENI in the germline V gene. The CDR3 runs to 16 residues. CDR3 nucleotide sequence: TGTGCCAGCTCACCACCAGGGGGCTTATCGAACACTGAAGCTTTCTTT. Protein product: CASSPPGGLSNTEAFF.

The J gene is TRBJ2-1, the V gene TRBV6-5; D perhaps matches TRBD2 (6 bases). This CDR3 comprises 14 residues. Trimming left V 7 bases short and J 5 bases short, with 15 bases between. Germline V CDR1 and CDR2: MNHEY, SVGAGI. CDR3: CASIPRGINNEQFF. The CDR3 DNA sequence: TGTGCCAGCATCCCTCGGGGGATAAACAATGAGCAGTTCTTC.

V and J are TRBV7-9 and TRBJ2-7; TRBD1 agrees at 9 bases. The germline CDR1 and CDR2 sequences are SEHNR and FQNEAQ (reference sequence). The CDR3 runs 15 residues. Unmatched junction bases numbered 6, after V lost 0 bases and J lost 6 bases. CDR3 in DNA: TGTGCCAGCAGCTTAGCGGGGGACAGGGTACCCGAGCAGTACTTC. The encoded protein is CASSLAGDRVPEQYF.

The V call is TRBV10-3, the J call TRBJ1-1; 7 bases are shared with TRBD1. The ends lost 10 bases at V and 11 bases at J; junction bases unmatched: 13. Germline V gene sequence: CDR1 ENHRY, CDR2 SYGVKD. The length of the CDR3 is 12 residues. CDR3 residues: CASGTASSGAFF. The CDR3 nucleotides read TGTGCCAGCGGGACAGCATCCTCCGGGGCTTTCTTT.

V is TRBV28 and J is TRBJ1-2; D may be TRBD1 (6 bases). The CDR3 is made up of 16 amino acids. The V end lost 7 bases, the J end lost 7 bases, and 25 bases lay between the germline ends. Germline CDR1 MDHEN, CDR2 SYDVKM. CDR3 sequence reads: CASNVLSGQRWGGYTF. The CDR3 region has the DNA TGTGCCAGCAACGTCCTATCAGGACAGCGTTGGGGTGGCTACACCTTC.

This chain connects TRBV10-2 to TRBJ2-5; D is perhaps TRBD1 (5 bases). V was pared by 9 bases and J by 5 bases, with 13 bases between. Germline V CDR1 and CDR2: WSHSY, SAAADI. CDR3 length equals 12 residues. The CDR3 spells CASSPKGETQYF. For the CDR3, the DNA is TGCGCCAGTTCCCCAAAGGGGGAGACCCAGTACTTC.

V gene TRBV6-6 combines with J gene TRBJ1-6; 7 nucleotides align to TRBD1. The CDR3 covers 13 residues. Germline V CDR1 and CDR2: MNHNY, SVGAGI (reference sequence). V lost 4 bases and J lost 7; bases outside the gene matches: 1. The CDR3 loop is CASSWDRNSPLHF. In DNA, the CDR3 is TGTGCCAGCAGTTGGGACAGAAATTCACCCCTCCACTTT.

The rearrangement uses TRBV19 and TRBJ2-1; the D is unclear. Between the trimmed V and J ends, which lost 0 bases and 1 base, there was a span of 7 bases. CDR3 length: 15 amino acids. Germline V gene sequence: CDR1 LNHDA, CDR2 SQIVND (reference sequence). CDR3 residues: CASSIDRISYNEQFF. The CDR3 coding sequence is TGTGCCAGTAGTATAGACAGGATTTCCTACAATGAGCAGTTCTTC.

The gene calls are TRBV6-5 and TRBJ1-2; D gene ambiguous. Germline V lookup: CDR1 MNHEY, CDR2 SVGAGI. Trimming left V 8 bases short and J 4 bases short, with 14 bases between. CDR3 length: 13 residues. The CDR3 region has the DNA TGTGCCAGCTGGCTCGGGTTAGGCTATGGCTACACCTTC. Its protein is CASWLGLGYGYTF.

This clone appeared a single time. The chain carries TRBV7-9 and TRBJ2-5; D ambiguous. The CDR3 extends over 13 amino acids. V gave up 3 bases and J gave up 2 bases, with 7 bases separating them. Germline V gene lookup returns CDR1 SEHNR and CDR2 FQNEAQ (reference sequence). The CDR3 spells CASSLGQQETQYF. Here the CDR3 DNA reads TGTGCCAGCAGCTTGGGCCAACAAGAGACCCAGTACTTC.

This clone has just one count. The CDR3 protein is CASSPSGTSGREDGDTQYF. CDR3 DNA: TGTGCCAGCAGCCCAAGCGGCACTAGCGGAAGAGAGGATGGAGATACGCAGTATTTT. The chain couples TRBV7-2 to TRBJ2-3; TRBD2 aligns across 8 bases. The CDR3 spans 19 residues. V lost 5 bases and J lost 5; bases outside the gene matches: 21. The germline gives CDR1 SGHTA, CDR2 FQGNSA.

The chain carries TRBV6-5 and TRBJ1-1; 8 bases line up with TRBD1. The V segment lost 11 bases and the J segment 5 bases; nucleotides outside the gene matches: 4. The germline CDR1 and CDR2 sequences are MNHEY and SVGAGI. CDR3 length: 11 residues. DNA of the CDR3: TGTGCCGTAAACAGGGGGACTGAAGCTTTCTTT. Protein product: CAVNRGTEAFF.

J is TRBJ1-2 and V is TRBV5-1; D perhaps matches TRBD1 (6 bases). Germline V gene sequence: CDR1 SGHRS, CDR2 YFSETQ. V lost 3 bases to trimming and J lost 7 bases, with 16 bases between them. This CDR3 is built from 14 residues. The chain's CDR3 is CASSSGQIQGGYTF. The CDR3 bases are TGCGCCAGCAGCTCCGGACAGATTCAAGGTGGCTACACCTTC.

The chain is built from TRBV5-6 and TRBJ2-1, with D unclear. Germline V gene data show CDR1 as SGHDT and CDR2 as YYEEEE. The CDR3 sequence is 14 residues long. Trimming took 2 bases from V and 5 from J, leaving 11 bases between them. The CDR3 protein is CASSLVLSNNEQFF. As DNA, the CDR3 is TGTGCCAGCAGCTTAGTGTTAAGCAACAATGAGCAGTTCTTC. Filled out from reference TRBV5-6 and TRBJ2-1, the complete variable domain reads DAGVTQSPTHLIKTRGQQVTLRCSPKSGHDTVSWYQQALGQGPQFIFQYYEEEERQRGNFPDRFSGHQFPNYSSELNVNALLLGDSALYLCASSLVLSNNEQFFGPGTRLTVL.

This clone appeared a single time. The rearrangement joins TRBV7-9 to TRBJ2-7; D is unresolved. Trimming took 2 bases from V and 3 from J, leaving 8 bases between them. CDR3 length equals 13 residues. Germline assignment: CDR1 SEHNR and CDR2 FQNEAQ (reference sequence). The CDR3 is CASSLRDFYEQYF. The CDR3 DNA reads TGTGCCAGCAGCTTACGAGACTTCTACGAGCAGTACTTC.

This clone occurred a few times. This chain uses TRBV2 with TRBJ1-2; 9 positions agree with TRBD1. Per germline, CDR1 SNHLY and CDR2 FYNNEI. The CDR3 consists of 15 residues. The J segment lost 7 bases and the V segment lost 0 bases, leaving 6 bases of the junction unmatched. CDR3 protein: CASSEAWRQGGGYTF. In DNA, the CDR3 is TGTGCCAGCAGTGAAGCTTGGAGACAGGGGGGTGGCTACACCTTC. Filled out from reference TRBV2 and TRBJ1-2, the complete variable domain reads EPEVTQTPSHQVTQMGQEVILRCVPISNHLYFYWYRQILGQKVEFLVSFYNNEISEKSEIFDDQFSVERPDGSNFTLKIRSTKLEDSAMYFCASSEAWRQGGGYTFGSGTRLTVV.

CDR3 in DNA: TGTGCCAGCTCACCATCCCCCTCAGAGACCCAGTACTTC. Encoded protein: CASSPSPSETQYF. The gene calls are TRBV18 and TRBJ2-5; D ambiguous. The CDR3 extends over 13 amino acids. V lost 2 bases, J lost 4 bases, and 8 bases lay in between. Germline V gene lookup returns CDR1 KGHSH and CDR2 LQKENI. Variable domain in full (rest from reference TRBV18 and TRBJ2-5): NAGVMQNPRHLVRRRGQEARLRCSPMKGHSHVYWYRQLPEEGLKFMVYLQKENIIDESGMPKERFSAEFPKEGPSILRIQQVVRGDSAAYFCASSPSPSETQYFGPGTRLLVL.

J is TRBJ2-5 and V is TRBV3-1 (or the pseudogene TRBV3-2); 9 bases agree with TRBD2. V dropped 7 bases and J dropped 4; count of bases not matched to a gene: 13. Germline loops: CDR1 LGHDT, CDR2 YNNKEL (reference sequence). The CDR3 has 16 residues. The chain's CDR3 is CASKQLAGGPGETQYF. In nucleotides, the CDR3 is TGTGCCAGCAAACAGCTGGCGGGGGGGCCGGGAGAGACCCAGTACTTC.

This chain's CDR3 is CASTMDRVQPQHF. CDR3 sequence (DNA): TGTGCCAGCACAATGGACAGGGTCCAGCCCCAGCATTTT. This sequence joins TRBV6-6 and TRBJ1-5, with TRBD1 identical over 8 bases. V gave up 7 bases and J gave up 7 bases; unmatched junction bases: 6. Per germline, CDR1 MNHNY and CDR2 SVGAGI (reference sequence). The CDR3 sequence is 13 residues long.

The chain uses TRBV18 and TRBJ2-2; 10 bases match TRBD1. The length of the CDR3 is 17 residues. V trimming: 1 base; J trimming: 6 bases; junction bases outside the gene matches: 8. Germline-derived CDR1 and CDR2 are KGHSH and LQKENI. The CDR3 reads CASSPLRTGTGAGELFF. CDR3 coding DNA: TGTGCCAGCTCACCACTACGCACCGGGACAGGGGCCGGGGAGCTGTTTTTT.

The table lists this clone with a count of one. V gene TRBV3-1 (or the pseudogene TRBV3-2) combines with J gene TRBJ2-1; 13 positions agree with TRBD2. CDR3 size: 16 residues. The V gene end was trimmed by 4 bases and the J gene end by 9 bases; junction bases not matched to a gene: 9. In germline, CDR1 is LGHDT, CDR2 YNNKEL (reference sequence). The CDR3: CASSRRTSGRTGEQFF. In DNA form, the CDR3 reads TGTGCCAGCAGCCGCCGGACTAGCGGGAGAACGGGTGAGCAGTTCTTC.

The chain couples TRBV29-1 to TRBJ1-2; TRBD1 matches 12 bases. The CDR3 is 13 residues long. The germline CDR1 and CDR2 sequences are SQVTM and ANQGSEA. V trimming: 7 bases; J trimming: 2 bases; junction bases outside the gene matches: 2. In DNA form, the CDR3 reads TGCAGCGCCGGGACAGGGGGCAACTATGGCTACACCTTC. It specifies CSAGTGGNYGYTF.

V is TRBV18 and J is TRBJ2-7, with 9 bases lining up with TRBD1. V shed 3 bases, J shed 2 bases, and the junction held 11 bases outside the gene matches. From germline, CDR1 is KGHSH and CDR2 LQKENI. This CDR3 region has 17 residues. The CDR3 DNA reads as TGTGCCAGCTCACCCTCCAATCCGGACAGGGGCCCCTACGAGCAGTACTTC. Translating gives CASSPSNPDRGPYEQYF.

The chain combines TRBV6-8 with TRBJ2-7; no reliable D call. V was shortened by 6 bases and J by 2 bases, with 17 bases between the two germline ends. Per the germline V gene, CDR1 is MNHGY and CDR2 is SAAAGT. The CDR3 runs 15 residues. The CDR3 region is CASSYPVRSTYEQYF. In DNA form, the CDR3 reads TGTGCCAGCAGCTACCCTGTCAGGTCTACCTACGAGCAGTACTTC.

The rearrangement uses TRBV6-4 and TRBJ2-2; D gene unclear. The CDR3 runs to 14 residues. Germline values: CDR1 MRHNA, CDR2 SNTAGT. Trimming cost V 5 bases and J 0 bases, with 7 bases left between them. Here the CDR3 DNA reads TGTGCCAGCAGTCTCCTTCCGAACACCGGGGAGCTGTTTTTT. The encoded protein is CASSLLPNTGELFF.

The gene calls are TRBV15 and TRBJ1-6; 9 positions match TRBD1. V shed 3 bases and J 9 bases; nucleotides not matched to a gene: 6. The CDR3 is 15 amino acids. Germline V gene data show CDR1 as LNHNV and CDR2 as YYDKDF (reference sequence). DNA of the CDR3: TGTGCCACCAGCAGCGGGGACAGGGTAGTTTCACCCCTCCACTTT. Its translation: CATSSGDRVVSPLHF.